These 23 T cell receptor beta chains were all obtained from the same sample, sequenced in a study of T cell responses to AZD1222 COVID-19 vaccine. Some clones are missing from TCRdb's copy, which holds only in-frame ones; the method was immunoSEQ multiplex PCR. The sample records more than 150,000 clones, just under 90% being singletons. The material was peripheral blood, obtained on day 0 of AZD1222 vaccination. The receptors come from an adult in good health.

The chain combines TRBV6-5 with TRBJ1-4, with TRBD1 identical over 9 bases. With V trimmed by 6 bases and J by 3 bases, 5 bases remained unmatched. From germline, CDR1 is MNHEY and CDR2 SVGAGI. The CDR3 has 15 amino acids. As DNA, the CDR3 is TGTGCCAGCAGACCACAGGGGGCGGCTAATGAAAAACTGTTTTTT. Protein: CASRPQGAANEKLFF.

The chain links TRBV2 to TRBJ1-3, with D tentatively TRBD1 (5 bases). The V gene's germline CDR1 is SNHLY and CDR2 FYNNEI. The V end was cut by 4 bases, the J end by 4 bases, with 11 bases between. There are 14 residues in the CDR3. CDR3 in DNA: TGTGCCAGCAGTGGTAGGGGCCTCGGAAACACCATATATTTT. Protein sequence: CASSGRGLGNTIYF.

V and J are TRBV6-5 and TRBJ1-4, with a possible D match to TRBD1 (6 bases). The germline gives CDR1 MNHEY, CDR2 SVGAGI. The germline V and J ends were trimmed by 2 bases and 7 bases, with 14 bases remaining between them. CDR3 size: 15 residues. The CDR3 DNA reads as TGTGCCAGCAGTTACCAAGGGGGGCAGGGTGAAAAACTGTTTTTT. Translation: CASSYQGGQGEKLFF.

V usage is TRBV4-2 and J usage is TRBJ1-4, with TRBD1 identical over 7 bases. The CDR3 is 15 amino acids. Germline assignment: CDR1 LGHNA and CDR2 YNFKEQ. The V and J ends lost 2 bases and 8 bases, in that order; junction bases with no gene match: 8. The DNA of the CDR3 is TGTGCCAGCAGCCAACCCACAGGGGTGACCGAAAAACTGTTTTTT. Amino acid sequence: CASSQPTGVTEKLFF.

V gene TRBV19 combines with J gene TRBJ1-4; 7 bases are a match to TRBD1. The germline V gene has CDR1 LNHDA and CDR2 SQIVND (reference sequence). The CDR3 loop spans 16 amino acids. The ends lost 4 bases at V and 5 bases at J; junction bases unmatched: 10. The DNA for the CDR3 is TGTGCCAGTAGTACGGCAGCCGGGACAGTAAATGAAAAACTGTTTTTT. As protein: CASSTAAGTVNEKLFF.

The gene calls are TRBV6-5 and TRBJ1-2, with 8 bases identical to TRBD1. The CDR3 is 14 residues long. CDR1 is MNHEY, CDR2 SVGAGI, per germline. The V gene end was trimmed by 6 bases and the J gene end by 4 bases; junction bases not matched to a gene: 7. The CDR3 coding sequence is TGTGCCAGCAGAGCCGACAGGGGAGTCTATGGCTACACCTTC. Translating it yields CASRADRGVYGYTF.

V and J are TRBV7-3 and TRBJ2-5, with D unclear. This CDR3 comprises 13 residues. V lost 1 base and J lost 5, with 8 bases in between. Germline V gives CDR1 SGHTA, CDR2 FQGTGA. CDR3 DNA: TGTGCCAGCAGCTTAAATCCGCGGGAGACCCAGTACTTC. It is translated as CASSLNPRETQYF.

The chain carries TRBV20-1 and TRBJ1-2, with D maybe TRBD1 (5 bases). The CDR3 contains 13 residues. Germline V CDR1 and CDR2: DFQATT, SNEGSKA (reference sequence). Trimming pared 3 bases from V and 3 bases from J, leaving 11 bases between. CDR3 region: CSASEDSYYGYTF. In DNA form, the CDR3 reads TGCAGTGCTAGTGAAGACAGCTACTATGGCTACACCTTC.

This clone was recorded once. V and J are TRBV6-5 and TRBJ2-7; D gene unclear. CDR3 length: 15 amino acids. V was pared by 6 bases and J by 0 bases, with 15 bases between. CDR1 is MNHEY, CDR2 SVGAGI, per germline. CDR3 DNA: TGTGCCAGCAGGACGGACGGAATCCGCTCCTACGAGCAGTACTTC. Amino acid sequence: CASRTDGIRSYEQYF.

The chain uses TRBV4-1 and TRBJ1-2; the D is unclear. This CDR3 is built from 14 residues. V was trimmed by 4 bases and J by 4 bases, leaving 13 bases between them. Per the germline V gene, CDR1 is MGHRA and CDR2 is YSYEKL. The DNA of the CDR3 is TGCGCCAGCAGCCCCGGGAGGGAGGGCTATGGCTACACCTTC. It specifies CASSPGREGYGYTF.

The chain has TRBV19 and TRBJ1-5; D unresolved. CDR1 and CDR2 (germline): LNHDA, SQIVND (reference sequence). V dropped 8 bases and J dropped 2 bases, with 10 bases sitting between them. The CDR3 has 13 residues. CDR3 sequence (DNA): TGTGCCAGTCGAAGGGTTGGCAATCAGCCCCAGCATTTT. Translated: CASRRVGNQPQHF.

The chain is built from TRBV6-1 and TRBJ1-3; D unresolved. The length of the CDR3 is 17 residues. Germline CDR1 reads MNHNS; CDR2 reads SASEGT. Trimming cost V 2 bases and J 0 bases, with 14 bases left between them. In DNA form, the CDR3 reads TGTGCCAGCAGTGAAAACCTTATTATGCTCTCTGGAAACACCATATATTTT. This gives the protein CASSENLIMLSGNTIYF.

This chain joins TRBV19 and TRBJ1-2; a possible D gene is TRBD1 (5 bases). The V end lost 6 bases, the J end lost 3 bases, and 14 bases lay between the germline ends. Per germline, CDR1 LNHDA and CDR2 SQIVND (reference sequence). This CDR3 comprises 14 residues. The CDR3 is CASSPRAGHYGYTF. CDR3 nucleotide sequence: TGTGCCAGTAGCCCTCGGGCAGGGCACTATGGCTACACCTTC.

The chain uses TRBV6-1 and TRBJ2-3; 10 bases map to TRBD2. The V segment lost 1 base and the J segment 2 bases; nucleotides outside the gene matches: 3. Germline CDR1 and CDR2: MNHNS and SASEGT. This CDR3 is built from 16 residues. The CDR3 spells CASSEGLAGVTDTQYF. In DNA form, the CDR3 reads TGTGCCAGCAGTGAAGGCCTAGCGGGGGTCACAGATACGCAGTATTTT.

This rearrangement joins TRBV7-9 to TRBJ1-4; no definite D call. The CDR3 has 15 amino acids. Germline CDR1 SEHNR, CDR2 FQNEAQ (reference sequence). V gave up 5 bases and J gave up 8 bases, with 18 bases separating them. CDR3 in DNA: TGTGCCAGCAGCCTAAAGCGGCAAGGCAGCGAAAAACTGTTTTTT. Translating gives CASSLKRQGSEKLFF.

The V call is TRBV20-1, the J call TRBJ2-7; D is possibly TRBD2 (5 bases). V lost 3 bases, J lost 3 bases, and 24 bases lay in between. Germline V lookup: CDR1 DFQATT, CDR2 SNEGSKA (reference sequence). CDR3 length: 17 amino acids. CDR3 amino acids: CSASSSEPAAGLYEQYF. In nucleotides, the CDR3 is TGCAGTGCTAGTAGTTCCGAACCCGCGGCGGGCCTCTACGAGCAGTACTTC.

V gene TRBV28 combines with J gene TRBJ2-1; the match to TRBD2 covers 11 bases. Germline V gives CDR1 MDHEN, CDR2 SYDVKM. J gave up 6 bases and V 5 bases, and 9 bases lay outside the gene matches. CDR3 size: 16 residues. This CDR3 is CASSTLVTSGSNEQFF. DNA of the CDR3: TGTGCCAGCAGTACCCTAGTCACTAGCGGGAGCAATGAGCAGTTCTTC.

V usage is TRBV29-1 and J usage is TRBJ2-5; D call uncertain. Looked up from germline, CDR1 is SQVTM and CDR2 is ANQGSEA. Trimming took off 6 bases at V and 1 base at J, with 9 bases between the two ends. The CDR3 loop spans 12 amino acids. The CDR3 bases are TGCAGCGTAGGAGTAAGCCAAGAGACCCAGTACTTC. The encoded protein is CSVGVSQETQYF.

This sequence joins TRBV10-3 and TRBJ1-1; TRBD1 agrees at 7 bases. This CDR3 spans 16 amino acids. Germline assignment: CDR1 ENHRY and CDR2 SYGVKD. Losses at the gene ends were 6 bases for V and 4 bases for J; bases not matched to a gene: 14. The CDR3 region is CAISAPTGVGSTEAFF. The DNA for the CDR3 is TGTGCCATCAGCGCACCCACAGGGGTAGGGAGCACTGAAGCTTTCTTT.

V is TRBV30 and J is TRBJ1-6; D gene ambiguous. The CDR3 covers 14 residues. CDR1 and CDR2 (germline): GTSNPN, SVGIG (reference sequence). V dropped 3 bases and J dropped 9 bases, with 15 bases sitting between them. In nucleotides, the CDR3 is TGTGCCTGGAGAGGCAGAAGCGATTCTTCACCCCTCCACTTT. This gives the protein CAWRGRSDSSPLHF.

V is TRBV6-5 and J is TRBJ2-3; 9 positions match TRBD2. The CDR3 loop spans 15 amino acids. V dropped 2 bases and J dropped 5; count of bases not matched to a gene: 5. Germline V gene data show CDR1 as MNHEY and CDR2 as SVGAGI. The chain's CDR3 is CASSYKGGRVDTQYF. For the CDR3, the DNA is TGTGCCAGCAGTTACAAGGGCGGGAGGGTAGATACGCAGTATTTT.

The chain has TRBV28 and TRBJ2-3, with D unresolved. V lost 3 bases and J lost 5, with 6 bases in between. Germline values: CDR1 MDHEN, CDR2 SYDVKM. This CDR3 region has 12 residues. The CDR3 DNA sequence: TGTGCCAGCAGTTTTACCCAAGATACGCAGTATTTT. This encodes CASSFTQDTQYF.

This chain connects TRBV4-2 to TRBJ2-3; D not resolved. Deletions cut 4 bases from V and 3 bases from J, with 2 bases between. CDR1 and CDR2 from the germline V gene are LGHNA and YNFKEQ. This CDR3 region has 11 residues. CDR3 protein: CASSLTDTQYF. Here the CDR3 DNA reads TGTGCCAGCAGCCTTACAGATACGCAGTATTTT.